The sequence of this T cell receptor beta chain was determined in a study of OX40 agonist ivuxolimab in advanced cancers. Study-level background: Ivuxolimab was a fully human IgG2 agonistic monoclonal antibody targeting the costimulatory receptor OX40 (CD134). Intravenous ivuxolimab was administered to patients every 2 weeks at six dose levels: 0.01, 0.1, 0.3, 1.5, 3 and 10 mg/kg. Among the roughly 50 dose-escalation patients, 19 had hepatocellular carcinoma, roughly 15 melanoma, 9 renal cell carcinoma and 9 head and neck cancer. The dose-escalation cohort was around 84% male with a mean age of approximately 60 years, ranging from about 23 to 85. Prior anti-PD-1, anti-PD-L1 or anti-CTLA-4 therapy was permitted, and checkpoint inhibitors had been received by 40% to 50% of dose-escalation patients. Partial responses occurred in three dose-escalation patients: two with cutaneous melanoma and one with hepatocellular carcinoma. Peripheral TCRbeta sequencing aimed to test whether ivuxolimab altered TCR sequence diversity and caused clonal T-cell expansion. The paper reports the monotherapy dose-escalation portion (N of about 50 patients) of the phase I ivuxolimab trial. Study-level results and caveats: Which antigens the clonally expanded peripheral T cells were specific for was not determined. Clonal expansion of both CD4+ and CD8+ blood T cells was observed from baseline to week 6 at doses 0.1 to 3.0 mg/kg. Low levels of normalized T-cell clonal expansion were also seen in some patients who did not respond. In the 0.1-3.0 mg/kg groups, partial responders were among the patients with the lowest normalized peripheral clonal expansion, particularly in CD8+ T cells. After ivuxolimab, more expanded clones were found on average in CD8+ T cells than in CD4+ T cells.

CDR1 MNHNY and CDR2 SVGAGI were looked up in the germline V gene (reference sequence). Reading from cysteine to phenylalanine, the CDR3 counts 16 amino acids. The CDR3 DNA has 48 bases and is translated from base 1. Ends trimmed: V by 4 bases, J by 2 bases; bases unmatched to a gene: 7. For sequencing of the TCRbeta CDR3 region, genomic DNA was extracted from the sorted cells. TCRbeta CDR3 regions were sequenced using the immunoSEQ Assay. The table comes from immuneACCESS by way of TCRdb, which keeps in-frame sequences with V and J called. Part of the clones is missing from these tables; in studies checked, under half for an unresolved V gene and the rest for unknown reasons. The sample table contains roughly 80,000 clones; only one count was recorded for 90% of them. Approximately 0.7% of the sample is taken by the ten largest. Details on this clone: Its antigen target is currently unknown. Per-base qualities were not stored, and no clone one base away is much larger.

Patients with autoimmune disease history or receiving systemic immunosuppression were excluded from the trial. Peripheral blood for TCR sequencing was drawn from every dose cohort at baseline, at cycle 4 day 1 and at cycle 7 day 1. The samples were taken from a phase I, first-in-human, multicenter, open-label dose-escalation trial of ivuxolimab. The trial enrolled adults with locally advanced or metastatic head and neck squamous cell, hepatocellular, melanoma or renal cell carcinoma. CD4+ and CD8+ T cells were sorted separately from peripheral blood before TCR sequencing. This receptor was obtained from an adult with an advanced solid tumor such as melanoma, head and neck, liver or kidney cancer. The sequence joins TRBV6-6 to TRBJ1-2, with TRBD1 identical over 10 junction bases. The sequencing here drew on CD4+ or CD8+ T cells sorted from blood, taken in a trial of the OX40 agonist ivuxolimab. The CDR3 region: CASSFGQGGGNYGYTF. At the DNA level, the sequence is TGTGCCAGCAGTTTCGGACAGGGGGGCGGCAACTATGGCTACACCTTC.